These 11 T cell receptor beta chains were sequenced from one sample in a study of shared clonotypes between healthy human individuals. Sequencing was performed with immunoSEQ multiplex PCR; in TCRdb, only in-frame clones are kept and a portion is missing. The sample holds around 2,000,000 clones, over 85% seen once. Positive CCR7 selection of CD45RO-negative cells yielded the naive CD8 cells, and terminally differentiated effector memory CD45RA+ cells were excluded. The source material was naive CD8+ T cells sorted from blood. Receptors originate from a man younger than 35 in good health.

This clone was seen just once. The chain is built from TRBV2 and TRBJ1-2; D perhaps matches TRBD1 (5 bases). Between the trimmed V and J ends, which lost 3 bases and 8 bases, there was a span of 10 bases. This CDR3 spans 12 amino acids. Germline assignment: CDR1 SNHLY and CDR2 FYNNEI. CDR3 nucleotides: TGTGCCAGCAGTGATTATGGGGACGGCTACACCTTC. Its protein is CASSDYGDGYTF.

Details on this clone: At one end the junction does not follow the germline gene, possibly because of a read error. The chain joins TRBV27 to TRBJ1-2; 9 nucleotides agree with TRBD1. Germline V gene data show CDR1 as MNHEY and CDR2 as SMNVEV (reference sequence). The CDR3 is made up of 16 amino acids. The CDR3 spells CASSSQWTGDDYSYTF. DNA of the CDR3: TGTGCCAGCAGTTCCCAATGGACAGGGGACGACTATAGCTACACCTTC.

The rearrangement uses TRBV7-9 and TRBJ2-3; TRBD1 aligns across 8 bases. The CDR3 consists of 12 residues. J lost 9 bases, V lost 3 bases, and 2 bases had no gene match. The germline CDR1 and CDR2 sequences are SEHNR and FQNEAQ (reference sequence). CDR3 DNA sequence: TGTGCCAGCAGCTTCGGACAGGGCACGCAGTATTTT. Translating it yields CASSFGQGTQYF.

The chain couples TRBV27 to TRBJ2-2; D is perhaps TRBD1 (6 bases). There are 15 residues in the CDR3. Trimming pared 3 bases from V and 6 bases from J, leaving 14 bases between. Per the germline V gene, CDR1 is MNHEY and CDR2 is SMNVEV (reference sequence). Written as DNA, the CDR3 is TGTGCCAGCAGTTTCGCGAGGGGGTGGGCCGGGGAGCTGTTTTTT. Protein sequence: CASSFARGWAGELFF.

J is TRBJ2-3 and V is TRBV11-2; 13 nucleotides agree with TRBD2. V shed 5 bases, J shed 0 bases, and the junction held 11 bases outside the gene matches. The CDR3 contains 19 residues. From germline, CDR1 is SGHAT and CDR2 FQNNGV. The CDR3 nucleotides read TGTGCCAGCAGCCAAAACCCGGGACTAGCGGGGTATAGCACAGATACGCAGTATTTT. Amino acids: CASSQNPGLAGYSTDTQYF.

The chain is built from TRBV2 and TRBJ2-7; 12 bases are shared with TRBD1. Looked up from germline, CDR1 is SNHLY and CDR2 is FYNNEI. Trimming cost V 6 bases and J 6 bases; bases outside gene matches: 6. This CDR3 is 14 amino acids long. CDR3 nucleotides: TGTGCCAGCAGCCGGGACAGGGGGCGATCCGAGCAGTACTTC. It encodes CASSRDRGRSEQYF.

CDR3 nucleotides: TGTGCCAGCAGCCCCGGGGAAGGGACCGTCCTGACTTTC. Its translation is CASSPGEGTVLTF. The chain links TRBV7-9 to TRBJ2-6; D tentatively reads TRBD1 or TRBD2 (5 bases each). Germline V gene sequence: CDR1 SEHNR, CDR2 FQNEAQ (reference sequence). V dropped 5 bases and J dropped 12 bases, with 14 bases sitting between them. The length of the CDR3 is 13 residues.

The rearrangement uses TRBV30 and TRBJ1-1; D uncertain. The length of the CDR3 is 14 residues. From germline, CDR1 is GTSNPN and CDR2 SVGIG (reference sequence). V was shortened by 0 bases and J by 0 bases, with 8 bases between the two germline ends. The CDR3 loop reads CAWSVLVMNTEAFF. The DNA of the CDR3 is TGTGCCTGGAGTGTCTTAGTTATGAACACTGAAGCTTTCTTT.

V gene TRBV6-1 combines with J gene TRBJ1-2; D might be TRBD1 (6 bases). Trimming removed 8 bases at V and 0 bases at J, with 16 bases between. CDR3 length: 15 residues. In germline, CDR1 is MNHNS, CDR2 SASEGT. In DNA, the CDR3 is TGTGCCAGCGGCGGAAGTGGGGGCCCTAACTATGGCTACACCTTC. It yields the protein CASGGSGGPNYGYTF.

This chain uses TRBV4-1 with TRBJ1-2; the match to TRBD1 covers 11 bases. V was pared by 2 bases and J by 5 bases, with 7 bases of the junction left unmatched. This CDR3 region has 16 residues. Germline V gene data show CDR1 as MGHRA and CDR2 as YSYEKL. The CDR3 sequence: CASSQITGQGGYGYTF. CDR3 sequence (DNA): TGCGCCAGCAGCCAAATAACGGGACAGGGGGGGTATGGCTACACCTTC.

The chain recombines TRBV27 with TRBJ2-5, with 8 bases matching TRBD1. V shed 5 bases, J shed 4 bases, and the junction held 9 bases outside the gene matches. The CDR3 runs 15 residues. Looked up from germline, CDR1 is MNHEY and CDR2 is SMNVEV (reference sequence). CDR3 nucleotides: TGTGCCAGCAGTCCGACAGGGGTGTGGGGAGAGACCCAGTACTTC. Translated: CASSPTGVWGETQYF.